These 19 T cell receptor beta chains were sequenced from one sample in a study of blood T cell repertoires in COVID-19. TCRdb's copy holds only in-frame clones and misses some; the assay was immunoSEQ multiplex PCR. The table shows approximately 220,000 clones, with roughly four fifths occurring only once. The sample taken for sequencing was peripheral blood. The receptors derive from a woman in her 70s with acute or convalescent COVID-19.

This sequence joins TRBV4-2 and TRBJ1-2, with D tentatively TRBD1 (5 bases). The germline V gene has CDR1 LGHNA and CDR2 YNFKEQ. Trimming removed 0 bases at V and 4 bases at J, with 9 bases between. CDR3 length: 14 amino acids. The DNA for the CDR3 is TGTGCCAGCAGCCAAGAAAAGGGGCCCTATGGCTACACCTTC. Translated: CASSQEKGPYGYTF.

The chain combines TRBV4-2 with TRBJ1-4, with D possibly matching TRBD1 (6 bases). This CDR3 comprises 17 residues. CDR1 LGHNA and CDR2 YNFKEQ come from the germline V gene. Trimming took 4 bases from V and 0 from J, leaving 15 bases between them. The CDR3 here is CASSREFRQATNEKLFF. CDR3 DNA: TGTGCCAGCAGCCGAGAATTCAGACAGGCAACTAATGAAAAACTGTTTTTT.

V and J are TRBV19 and TRBJ1-3; D ambiguous. The CDR3 has 15 amino acids. Germline V gives CDR1 LNHDA, CDR2 SQIVND (reference sequence). V shed 7 bases and J shed 0 bases, with 13 bases lying between them. The CDR3: CASNEIRSSGNTIYF. The CDR3 DNA reads TGTGCCAGTAACGAAATCAGAAGCTCTGGAAACACCATATATTTT. The variable domain in full, completed from reference TRBV19 and TRBJ1-3, reads DGGITQSPKYLFRKEGQNVTLSCEQNLNHDAMYWYRQDPGQGLRLIYYSQIVNDFQKGDIAEGYSVSREKKESFPLTVTSAQKNPTAFYLCASNEIRSSGNTIYFGEGSWLTVV.

V and J are TRBV5-1 and TRBJ2-1; 8 nucleotides align to TRBD1. Trimming at V came to 2 bases and at J to 6 bases, leaving 7 bases not matched to a gene. The germline V gene encodes CDR1 SGHRS and CDR2 YFSETQ. This CDR3 has 15 residues. The CDR3 loop is CASSFGQGEGNEQFF. Written as DNA, the CDR3 is TGCGCCAGCAGCTTCGGACAGGGAGAGGGCAATGAGCAGTTCTTC.

The rearrangement joins TRBV18 to TRBJ2-7, with 8 nucleotides matching TRBD2. CDR3 length: 14 amino acids. Germline V gives CDR1 KGHSH, CDR2 LQKENI. J gave up 3 bases and V 4 bases, and 5 bases lay outside the gene matches. The CDR3 sequence: CASSRIRGGYEQYF. For the CDR3, the DNA is TGTGCCAGCTCACGGATCCGGGGGGGCTACGAGCAGTACTTC.

The CDR3, as DNA: TGTGCCAGCAGTCGTCAGGGGGCGGACAATCAGCCCCAGCATTTT. Translation gives CASSRQGADNQPQHF. The chain has TRBV2 and TRBJ1-5; 8 bases are a match to TRBD1. Germline V gives CDR1 SNHLY, CDR2 FYNNEI. Trimming at V came to 5 bases and at J to 3 bases, leaving 6 bases not matched to a gene. The CDR3 length is 15 residues.

The genes are TRBV7-2 and TRBJ2-2, with D hard to call. The CDR3 loop spans 15 amino acids. Trimming stripped 3 bases from V and 1 base from J, with 9 bases between. The germline CDR1 and CDR2 sequences are SGHTA and FQGNSA. In DNA, the CDR3 is TGTGCCAGCAGCTTCACGGTTTTGAACACCGGGGAGCTGTTTTTT. Encoded protein: CASSFTVLNTGELFF.

The chain couples TRBV4-3 to TRBJ1-2, with a weak D call TRBD1 (6 bases). From germline, CDR1 is LGHNA and CDR2 YSLEER. This CDR3 is built from 17 residues. Between the trimmed V and J ends, which lost 1 base and 0 bases, there was a span of 15 bases. The CDR3 is CASSQGAGGEANYGYTF. The CDR3 DNA is TGCGCCAGCAGCCAAGGCGCGGGGGGCGAAGCTAACTATGGCTACACCTTC.

The chain joins TRBV5-8 to TRBJ1-6; 7 nucleotides agree with TRBD1. The CDR3 extends over 15 amino acids. Germline CDR1 is SGHTS and CDR2 is YDEGEE. The V segment lost 0 bases and the J segment 6 bases; nucleotides outside the gene matches: 3. CDR3 bases: TGTGCCAGCAGCTTGGCCGGGACAGTTAATTCACCCCTCCACTTT. Translation: CASSLAGTVNSPLHF.

The chain couples TRBV6-6 to TRBJ1-4; 8 positions agree with TRBD1. The CDR3 runs 14 residues. V lost 6 bases and J lost 2; bases outside the gene matches: 2. CDR1 is MNHNY and CDR2 is SVGAGI in the germline V gene (reference sequence). The CDR3: CASSRTGTNEKLFF. In DNA form, the CDR3 reads TGTGCCAGCAGCCGGACAGGGACTAATGAAAAACTGTTTTTT.

This clone was recorded once. CDR3 protein: CASSLTYRPWDYGYTF. The CDR3 DNA reads TGCGCCAGCAGCTTGACCTACAGGCCCTGGGACTATGGCTACACCTTC. The rearrangement links TRBV5-1 to TRBJ1-2, with a tentative D call TRBD1 (5 bases). CDR1 SGHRS and CDR2 YFSETQ come from the germline V gene. V shed 1 base and J shed 3 bases, with 16 bases lying between them. This CDR3 has 16 amino acids.

V is TRBV28 and J is TRBJ1-4; D not certain. CDR3 length: 11 amino acids. Germline V CDR1 and CDR2: MDHEN, SYDVKM. Trimming removed 6 bases from V and 8 bases from J, with 7 bases in between. CDR3 amino acids: CASSTREKLFF. The CDR3 region has the DNA TGTGCCAGCAGCACCCGGGAAAAACTGTTTTTT. Full variable domain (outside the CDR3, taken from reference TRBV28 and TRBJ1-4): DVKVTQSSRYLVKRTGEKVFLECVQDMDHENMFWYRQDPGLGLRLIYFSYDVKMKEKGDIPEGYSVSREKKERFSLILESASTNQTSMYLCASSTREKLFFGSGTQLSVL.

DNA of the CDR3: TGTGCCATCAGTGAGGGGGGGAGCTCCTACGAGCAGTACTTC. Translating it yields CAISEGGSSYEQYF. This chain links TRBV10-3 with TRBJ2-7, with D possibly matching TRBD2 (6 bases). Looked up from germline, CDR1 is ENHRY and CDR2 is SYGVKD. The V and J ends lost 2 bases and 0 bases respectively, with 8 bases between them. This CDR3 spans 14 amino acids.

This chain connects TRBV24-1 to TRBJ2-7; perhaps TRBD1 as D (6 bases). V gave up 3 bases and J gave up 5 bases, with 16 bases separating them. CDR1 is KGHDR and CDR2 is SFDVKD in the germline V gene. This CDR3 comprises 15 residues. The DNA of the CDR3 is TGTGCCACCAGTGATGAAGACAGGTTGCAGGACGAGCAGTACTTC. Translation: CATSDEDRLQDEQYF.

The J gene is TRBJ1-5, the V gene TRBV6-2 or TRBV6-3; 9 bases map to TRBD1. From germline, CDR1 is MNHEY and CDR2 SVGEGT. V dropped 5 bases and J dropped 5; count of bases not matched to a gene: 7. The CDR3 is made up of 15 amino acids. The CDR3 DNA is TGTGCCAGCAGTAGGACAGGGGTGGTGGATCAGCCCCAGCATTTT. Translated: CASSRTGVVDQPQHF.

In DNA, the CDR3 is TGTGCCAGCAGTTTAATTCGGACAGGAACAAACTATGGCTACACCTTC. It yields the protein CASSLIRTGTNYGYTF. V is TRBV28 and J is TRBJ1-2; TRBD1 matches at 7 bases. CDR1 and CDR2 (germline): MDHEN, SYDVKM. V lost 2 bases to trimming and J lost 2 bases; unmatched junction nucleotides: 8. CDR3 length: 16 residues.

The chain couples TRBV28 to TRBJ2-3, with D possibly matching TRBD2 (6 bases). The V end was cut by 5 bases, the J end by 5 bases, with 14 bases between. The CDR3 has 14 residues. The germline V gene has CDR1 MDHEN and CDR2 SYDVKM. The CDR3 bases are TGTGCCAGCAGTCCGGGGGTCTGGGGAGATACGCAGTATTTT. It is translated as CASSPGVWGDTQYF.

This rearrangement joins TRBV2 to TRBJ2-2; 8 nucleotides match TRBD1. Germline V gene data show CDR1 as SNHLY and CDR2 as FYNNEI. CDR3 size: 13 residues. Trimming removed 8 bases from V and 7 bases from J; junction bases left unmatched: 6. The CDR3 sequence: CASGSQGVGELFF. CDR3 bases: TGTGCCAGCGGGTCACAGGGGGTCGGGGAGCTGTTTTTT. Looking up the rest from reference TRBV2 and TRBJ2-2 gives the full variable domain: EPEVTQTPSHQVTQMGQEVILRCVPISNHLYFYWYRQILGQKVEFLVSFYNNEISEKSEIFDDQFSVERPDGSNFTLKIRSTKLEDSAMYFCASGSQGVGELFFGEGSRLTVL.

The V and J genes are TRBV5-4 and TRBJ1-2; D ambiguous. V was shortened by 3 bases and J by 3 bases, with 15 bases between the two germline ends. The CDR3 has 15 residues. CDR1 is SGHNT, CDR2 YYREEE, per germline (reference sequence). The CDR3 protein is CASSSQKNADYGYTF. Here the CDR3 DNA reads TGTGCCAGCAGCTCACAAAAAAATGCGGACTATGGCTACACCTTC.